Only one count was recorded for the clone carrying this T cell receptor beta chain. Its antigen is unidentified. 200 to 250 ng DNA, about 30,000 T cell genomes, went into each sorted-subset replicate PCR. Authors' data handling: For the immunoSEQ data, sequences were junction-only without quality scores, so filtering differed. Sequencing was performed with immunoSEQ multiplex PCR; in TCRdb, only in-frame clones are kept and a portion is missing. V and J calls and clone size are copied from that table; D and trimming were computed from the DNA. Among about 690,000 clones listed, less than 95% were seen once. V gave up 4 bases and J gave up 5 bases, with 20 bases separating them. Germline V gene sequence: CDR1 MNHEY, CDR2 SMNVEV (reference sequence). The CDR3 sequence is 16 residues long. This sample stems from a study of shared clonotypes between healthy human individuals. Study conclusions and caveats: Naive subsets usually exceeded memory subsets in estimated richness. Sampling used blood alone; tissue repertoires probably differ.

This chain connects TRBV27 to TRBJ2-5; D tentatively reads TRBD1 or TRBD2 (5 bases each). The receptor was derived from a man aged 18 to 30 in good health. Some clones in this sample may be carry-over from other donors' samples. Sequencing was performed on memory CD8+ T cells from PBMCs. As to subset: CD45RO+ cells pooled with CCR7-negative TemRA cells. The CDR3 protein is CASSYQPGLTLETQYF. In nucleotides, the CDR3 is TGTGCCAGCAGTTACCAGCCGGGGCTGACACTGGAGACCCAGTACTTC.